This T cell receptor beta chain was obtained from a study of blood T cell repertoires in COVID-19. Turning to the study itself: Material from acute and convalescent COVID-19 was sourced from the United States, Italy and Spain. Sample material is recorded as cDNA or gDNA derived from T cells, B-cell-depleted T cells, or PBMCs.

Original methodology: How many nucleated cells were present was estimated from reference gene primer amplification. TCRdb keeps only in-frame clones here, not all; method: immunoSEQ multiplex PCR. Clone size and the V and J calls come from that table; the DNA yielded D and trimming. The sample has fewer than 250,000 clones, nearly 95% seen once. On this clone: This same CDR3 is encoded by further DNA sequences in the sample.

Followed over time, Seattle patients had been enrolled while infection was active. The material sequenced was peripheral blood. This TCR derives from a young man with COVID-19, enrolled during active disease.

The CDR3 loop is CAWSRTGVTEAFF. The CDR3 coding sequence is TGTGCCTGGTCCCGGACAGGGGTAACTGAAGCTTTCTTT. The chain is built from TRBV30 and TRBJ1-1, with TRBD1 matching 9 bases. J gave up 5 bases and V 5 bases, and 6 bases lay outside the gene matches. The length of the CDR3 is 13 residues. The germline V gene encodes CDR1 GTSNPN and CDR2 SVGIG (reference sequence).